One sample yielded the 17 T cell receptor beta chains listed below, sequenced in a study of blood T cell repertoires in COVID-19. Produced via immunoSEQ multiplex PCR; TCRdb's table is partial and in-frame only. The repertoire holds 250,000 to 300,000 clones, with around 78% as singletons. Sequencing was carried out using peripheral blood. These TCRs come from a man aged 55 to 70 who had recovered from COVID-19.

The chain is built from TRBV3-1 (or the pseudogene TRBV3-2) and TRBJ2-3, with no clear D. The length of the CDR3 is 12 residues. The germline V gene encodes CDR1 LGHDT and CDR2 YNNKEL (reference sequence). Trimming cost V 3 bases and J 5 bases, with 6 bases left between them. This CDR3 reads CASSHLKDTQYF. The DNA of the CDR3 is TGTGCCAGCAGCCACCTAAAAGATACGCAGTATTTT.

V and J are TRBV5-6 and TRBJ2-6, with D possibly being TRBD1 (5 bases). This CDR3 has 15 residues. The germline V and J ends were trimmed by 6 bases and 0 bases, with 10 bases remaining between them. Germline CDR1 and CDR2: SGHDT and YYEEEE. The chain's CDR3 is CASKFQGSGANVLTF. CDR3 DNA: TGTGCCAGCAAGTTTCAGGGCTCTGGGGCCAACGTCCTGACTTTC.

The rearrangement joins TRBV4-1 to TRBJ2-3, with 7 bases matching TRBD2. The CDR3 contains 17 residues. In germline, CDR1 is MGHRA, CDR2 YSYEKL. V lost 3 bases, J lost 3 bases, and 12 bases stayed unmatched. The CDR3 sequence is CASSQIPAGGSTDTQYF. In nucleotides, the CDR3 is TGCGCCAGCAGCCAGATACCGGCCGGGGGGTCAACAGATACGCAGTATTTT.

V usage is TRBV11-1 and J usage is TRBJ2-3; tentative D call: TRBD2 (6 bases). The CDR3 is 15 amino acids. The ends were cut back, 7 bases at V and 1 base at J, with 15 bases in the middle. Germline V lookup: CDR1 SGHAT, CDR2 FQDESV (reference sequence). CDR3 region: CASTIGIAGTDTQYF. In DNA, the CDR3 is TGTGCCAGCACCATAGGAATAGCGGGCACAGATACGCAGTATTTT.

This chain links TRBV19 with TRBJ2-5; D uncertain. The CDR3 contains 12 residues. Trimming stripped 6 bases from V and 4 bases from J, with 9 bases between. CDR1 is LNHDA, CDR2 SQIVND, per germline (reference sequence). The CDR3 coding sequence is TGTGCCAGTAGCAGGTGGGCAGAGACCCAGTACTTC. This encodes CASSRWAETQYF. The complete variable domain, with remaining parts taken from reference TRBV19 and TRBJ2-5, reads DGGITQSPKYLFRKEGQNVTLSCEQNLNHDAMYWYRQDPGQGLRLIYYSQIVNDFQKGDIAEGYSVSREKKESFPLTVTSAQKNPTAFYLCASSRWAETQYFGPGTRLLVL.

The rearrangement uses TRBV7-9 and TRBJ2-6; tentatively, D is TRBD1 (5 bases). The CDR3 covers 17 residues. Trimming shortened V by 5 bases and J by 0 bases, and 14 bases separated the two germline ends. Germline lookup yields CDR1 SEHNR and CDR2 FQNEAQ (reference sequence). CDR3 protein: CASSHRQIISGANVLTF. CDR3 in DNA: TGTGCCAGCAGCCACCGACAGATTATCTCTGGGGCCAACGTCCTGACTTTC.

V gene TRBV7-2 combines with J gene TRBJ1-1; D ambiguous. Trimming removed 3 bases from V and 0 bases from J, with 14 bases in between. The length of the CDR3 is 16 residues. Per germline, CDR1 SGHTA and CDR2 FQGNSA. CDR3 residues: CASSFGGSRMNTEAFF. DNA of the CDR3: TGTGCCAGCAGCTTCGGCGGGAGCAGAATGAACACTGAAGCTTTCTTT.

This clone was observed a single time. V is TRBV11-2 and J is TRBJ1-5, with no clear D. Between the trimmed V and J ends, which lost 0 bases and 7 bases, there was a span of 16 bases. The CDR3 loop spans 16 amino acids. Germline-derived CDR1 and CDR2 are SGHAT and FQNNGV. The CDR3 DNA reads TGTGCCAGCAGCTTAGACCCCATGGTTACGGGGCAGCCCCAGCATTTT. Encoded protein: CASSLDPMVTGQPQHF. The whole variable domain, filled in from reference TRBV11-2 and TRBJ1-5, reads EAGVAQSPRYKIIEKRQSVAFWCNPISGHATLYWYQQILGQGPKLLIQFQNNGVVDDSQLPKDRFSAERLKGVDSTLKIQPAKLEDSAVYLCASSLDPMVTGQPQHFGDGTRLSIL.

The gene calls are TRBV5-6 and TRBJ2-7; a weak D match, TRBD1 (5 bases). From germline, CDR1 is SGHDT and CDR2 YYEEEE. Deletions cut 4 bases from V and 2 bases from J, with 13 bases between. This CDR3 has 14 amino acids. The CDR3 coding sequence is TGTGCCAGCAGCCTGAGGCAGGGTACCTACGAGCAGTACTTC. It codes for CASSLRQGTYEQYF.

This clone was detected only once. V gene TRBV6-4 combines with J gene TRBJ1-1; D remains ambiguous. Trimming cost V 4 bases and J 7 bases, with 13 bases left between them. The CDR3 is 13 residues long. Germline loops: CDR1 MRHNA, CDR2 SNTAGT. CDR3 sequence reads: CASSVLPESEAFF. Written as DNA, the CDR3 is TGTGCCAGCAGTGTTCTCCCCGAGAGTGAAGCTTTCTTT.

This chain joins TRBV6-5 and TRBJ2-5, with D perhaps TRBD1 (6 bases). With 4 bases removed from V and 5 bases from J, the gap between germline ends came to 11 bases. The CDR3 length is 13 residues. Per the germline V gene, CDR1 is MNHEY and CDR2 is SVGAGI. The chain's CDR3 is CASSWGPRETQYF. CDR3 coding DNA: TGTGCCAGCAGTTGGGGGCCACGGGAGACCCAGTACTTC.

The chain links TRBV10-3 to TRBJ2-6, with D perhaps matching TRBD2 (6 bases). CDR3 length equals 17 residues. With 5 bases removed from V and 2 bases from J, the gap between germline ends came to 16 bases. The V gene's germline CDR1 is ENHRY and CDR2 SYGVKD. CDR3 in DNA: TGTGCCATCAGTAAGACCGGGACGGGGGCTGGGGCCAACGTCCTGACTTTC. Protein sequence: CAISKTGTGAGANVLTF.

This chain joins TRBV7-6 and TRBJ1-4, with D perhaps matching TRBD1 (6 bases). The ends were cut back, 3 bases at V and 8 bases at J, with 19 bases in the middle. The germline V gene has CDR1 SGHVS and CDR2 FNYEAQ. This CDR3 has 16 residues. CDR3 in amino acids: CASSFGSGGAREKLFF. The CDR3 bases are TGTGCCAGCAGCTTCGGAAGTGGGGGGGCTAGAGAAAAACTGTTTTTT.

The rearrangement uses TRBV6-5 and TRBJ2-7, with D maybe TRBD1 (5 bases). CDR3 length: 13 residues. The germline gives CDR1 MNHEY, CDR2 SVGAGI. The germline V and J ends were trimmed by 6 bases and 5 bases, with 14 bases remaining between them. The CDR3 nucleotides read TGTGCCAGCAGCCTTATAGACAGACACGAGCAGTACTTC. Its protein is CASSLIDRHEQYF.

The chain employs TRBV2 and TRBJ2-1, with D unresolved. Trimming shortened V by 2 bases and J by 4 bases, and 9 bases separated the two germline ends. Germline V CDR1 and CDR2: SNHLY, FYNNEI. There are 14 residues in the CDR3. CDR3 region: CASSERTKYNEQFF. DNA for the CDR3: TGTGCCAGCAGTGAAAGAACAAAATACAATGAGCAGTTCTTC.

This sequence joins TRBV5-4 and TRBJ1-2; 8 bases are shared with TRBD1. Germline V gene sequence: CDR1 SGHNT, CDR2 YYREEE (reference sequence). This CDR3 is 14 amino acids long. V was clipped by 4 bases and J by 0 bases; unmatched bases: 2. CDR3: CASSVGQANYGYTF. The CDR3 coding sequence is TGTGCCAGCAGCGTGGGACAGGCTAACTATGGCTACACCTTC.

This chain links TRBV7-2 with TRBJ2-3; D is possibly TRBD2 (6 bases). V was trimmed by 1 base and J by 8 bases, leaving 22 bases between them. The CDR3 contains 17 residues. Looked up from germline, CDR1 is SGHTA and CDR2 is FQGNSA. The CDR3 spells CASSLVSGPPGVSTQYF. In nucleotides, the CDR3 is TGTGCCAGCAGCTTAGTTTCGGGACCTCCGGGAGTGAGTACGCAGTATTTT.